Listed below are T cell receptor beta chains from one sample, sequenced in a study of cytomegalovirus exposure and HLA in healthy donors. The data were produced by immunoSEQ multiplex PCR, yet TCRdb's version contains in-frame clones alone and is incomplete. The table records 75,000 to 100,000 clones, 96% of them present only once. Sequencing used PBMCs. The origin of the receptors is a young man in good health and CMV-seronegative. The CDR3 runs from the conserved cysteine through the conserved F or W. Fields, in order: J gene, D gene, clone size, V gene, CDR3 DNA, CDR3 protein. A D gene is named only where the DNA matches it firmly. Clone size appears in some rows only: once, few, many, or a class for an expanded clone.

J: TRBJ1-1
D: TRBD1
size: -
V: TRBV28
DNA: TGTGCCAGCAGAGATGGGACAGCGAACACTGAAGCTTTCTTT
CDR3: CASRDGTANTEAFF

J: TRBJ1-2
D: -
size: -
V: TRBV5-6
DNA: TGTGCCAGCAGCCCCGGGGGGGTTCTCGCTAACTATGGCTACACCTTC
CDR3: CASSPGGVLANYGYTF

J: TRBJ2-1
D: -
size: -
V: TRBV19
DNA: TGTGCCAGTAGTATAAGCAGGGATGAGCAGTTCTTC
CDR3: CASSISRDEQFF

J: TRBJ2-2
D: -
size: -
V: TRBV28
DNA: TGTGCCAGCAGTATCCGGGATACCCTAACCGGGGAGCTGTTTTTT
CDR3: CASSIRDTLTGELFF

J: TRBJ1-1
D: -
size: -
V: TRBV11-3
DNA: TGTGCCAGCACCCACCGGAGGGGAGGGGAAGCTTTCTTT
CDR3: CASTHRRGGEAFF

J: TRBJ2-5
D: TRBD2
size: -
V: TRBV2
DNA: TGTGCCAGCAGTGAATGGGGGGGGGATGGGGAGACCCAGTACTTC
CDR3: CASSEWGGDGETQYF

J: TRBJ2-1
D: -
size: few
V: TRBV30
DNA: TGTGCCTGGAGTGTAGGGGTTCGCAATGAGCAGTTCTTC
CDR3: CAWSVGVRNEQFF

J: TRBJ1-4
D: TRBD1
size: -
V: TRBV5-1
DNA: TGCGCCAGCAGATACGGGACAGGGGATGAAACTAATGAAAAACTGTTTTTT
CDR3: CASRYGTGDETNEKLFF

J: TRBJ2-3
D: TRBD2
size: -
V: TRBV4-1
DNA: TGCGCCAGCAGCCAAGGGCCCCTAAAATTAATAGCGGGAGATACGCAGTATTTT
CDR3: CASSQGPLKLIAGDTQYF

J: TRBJ2-7
D: TRBD2
size: few
V: TRBV28
DNA: TGTGCCAGCAGTTTTGAAACTAGCGGGAGGTACGAGCAGTACTTC
CDR3: CASSFETSGRYEQYF

J: TRBJ2-7
D: TRBD1
size: -
V: TRBV28
DNA: TGTGCCAGCAGTTCAATGTCCGGGACAGTAACCTACGAGCAGTACTTC
CDR3: CASSSMSGTVTYEQYF

J: TRBJ1-5
D: TRBD1
size: -
V: TRBV6-1
DNA: TGTGCCAGCAGTGTAGGGGGCTCGGGCAATCAGCCCCAGCATTTT
CDR3: CASSVGGSGNQPQHF

J: TRBJ2-5
D: TRBD2
size: once
V: TRBV28
DNA: TGTGCCAGCAGTTTGGGTAGCGGGGCTCCTGGGAAGACCCAGTACTTC
CDR3: CASSLGSGAPGKTQYF

J: TRBJ2-4
D: -
size: -
V: TRBV7-2
DNA: TGTGCCAGCAGCCCAATCAGGGTTGAGCTTGACATTCAGTACTTC
CDR3: CASSPIRVELDIQYF

J: TRBJ1-5
D: TRBD1
size: -
V: TRBV28
DNA: TGTGCCAGCAGTGTGGACAGGAGCTATAGCAATCAGCCCCAGCATTTT
CDR3: CASSVDRSYSNQPQHF

J: TRBJ2-7
D: -
size: -
V: TRBV4-1
DNA: TGCGCCAGCAGCCAAAGACAGCTCTCCTACGAGCAGTACTTC
CDR3: CASSQRQLSYEQYF

J: TRBJ1-1
D: -
size: -
V: TRBV6-4
DNA: TGTGCCAGCAGTAGGAACTATTGGAACACTGAAGCTTTCTTT
CDR3: CASSRNYWNTEAFF

J: TRBJ2-1
D: TRBD2
size: -
V: TRBV15
DNA: TGTGCCACCAGCAGAGATCGGGGGGCCTACAATGAGCAGTTCTTC
CDR3: CATSRDRGAYNEQFF

J: TRBJ1-1
D: -
size: -
V: TRBV6-6
DNA: TGTGCCAGCAGTTCCCTACAGGTCACTGAAGCTTTCTTT
CDR3: CASSSLQVTEAFF

J: TRBJ1-2
D: -
size: once
V: TRBV2
DNA: TGTGCCAGCAGCGCGAGCACCGCGGGTGGCTACACCTTC
CDR3: CASSASTAGGYTF

J: TRBJ2-1
D: TRBD1
size: -
V: TRBV28
DNA: TGTGCCAGCAGTCAACCTCCAGGGGGCCAGGAGTTCTTC
CDR3: CASSQPPGGQEFF

J: TRBJ2-7
D: TRBD1
size: once
V: TRBV5-6
DNA: TGTGCCAGCAGCTGGGGAACGGGACAGGGGAACGAGCAGTACTTC
CDR3: CASSWGTGQGNEQYF